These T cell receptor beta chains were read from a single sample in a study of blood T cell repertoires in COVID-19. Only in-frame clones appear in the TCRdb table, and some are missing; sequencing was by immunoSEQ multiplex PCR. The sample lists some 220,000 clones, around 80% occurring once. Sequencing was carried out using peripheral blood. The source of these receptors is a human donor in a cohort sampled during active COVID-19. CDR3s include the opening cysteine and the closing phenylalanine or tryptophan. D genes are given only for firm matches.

cdr3_aa: CASSRRTSGIQETQYF
v_call: TRBV3-1/TRBV3-2
j_call: TRBJ2-5
d_call: TRBD2

cdr3_aa: CASSLSGPPLSQPQHF
v_call: TRBV27
j_call: TRBJ1-5
d_call: -

cdr3_aa: CATSMGGSSYEQYF
v_call: TRBV15
j_call: TRBJ2-7
d_call: TRBD2

cdr3_aa: CATHSGTNYEQYF
v_call: TRBV28
j_call: TRBJ2-7
d_call: -

cdr3_aa: CASSTSGETPQYF
v_call: TRBV12-3/TRBV12-4
j_call: TRBJ2-7
d_call: TRBD2

cdr3_aa: CASYLTGSNEKLFF
v_call: TRBV7-9
j_call: TRBJ1-4
d_call: TRBD1

cdr3_aa: CASSPSTGFGEKLFF
v_call: TRBV19
j_call: TRBJ1-4
d_call: TRBD1

cdr3_aa: CASSVRTGNTGELFF
v_call: TRBV6-4
j_call: TRBJ2-2
d_call: TRBD1

cdr3_aa: CASSLDTGSAEQYF
v_call: TRBV7-2
j_call: TRBJ2-7
d_call: -

cdr3_aa: CAISEAGQGSSPLHF
v_call: TRBV10-3
j_call: TRBJ1-6
d_call: TRBD1

cdr3_aa: CASSLAFSGQGARSEQFF
v_call: TRBV7-9
j_call: TRBJ2-1
d_call: TRBD1

cdr3_aa: CASSRQGASQPQHF
v_call: TRBV6-2/TRBV6-3
j_call: TRBJ1-5
d_call: TRBD1

cdr3_aa: CASSKDRRAYEQYF
v_call: TRBV5-6
j_call: TRBJ2-7
d_call: TRBD1

cdr3_aa: CASSQDGSGPQYF
v_call: TRBV4-3
j_call: TRBJ2-7
d_call: -

cdr3_aa: CASSQEGDSGPLHF
v_call: TRBV4-1
j_call: TRBJ1-6
d_call: -

cdr3_aa: CASSQDRGSYNEQFF
v_call: TRBV3-1/TRBV3-2
j_call: TRBJ2-1
d_call: -

cdr3_aa: CASSLNGGTYNEQFF
v_call: TRBV7-3
j_call: TRBJ2-1
d_call: TRBD2

cdr3_aa: CSGQGTNEQYF
v_call: TRBV20-1
j_call: TRBJ2-7
d_call: TRBD1

cdr3_aa: CASRPSTGGLTGELFF
v_call: TRBV4-1
j_call: TRBJ2-2
d_call: TRBD1

cdr3_aa: CASSLVKAGGLETQYF
v_call: TRBV7-8
j_call: TRBJ2-5
d_call: TRBD2

cdr3_aa: CASSRGTGDGYTF
v_call: TRBV6-6
j_call: TRBJ1-2
d_call: TRBD1

cdr3_aa: CAISTGPYTGELFF
v_call: TRBV10-3
j_call: TRBJ2-2
d_call: -

cdr3_aa: CATSRDSYGYTF
v_call: TRBV15
j_call: TRBJ1-2
d_call: -